This entry lists 3 T cell receptor beta chains sequenced from one sample in a study of shared clonotypes between healthy human individuals. Sequenced by immunoSEQ multiplex PCR; TCRdb stores in-frame clones only, minus some. The sample has around 1.1 million clones, 70% to 80% seen once. Source material: memory CD4+ T cells from PBMCs. Subset of the sample: CD45RA-negative fraction. The receptor set was obtained from a man between 18 and 29 years old in good health. Some clones in this sample may be carry-over from other donors' samples.

As for this clone: Mismatch with germline at one junction end may stem from a read error. V gene TRBV15 combines with J gene TRBJ1-4; D perhaps matches TRBD1 (5 bases). The CDR3 contains 15 residues. Germline CDR1 reads LNHNV; CDR2 reads YYDKDF (reference sequence). CDR3 sequence reads: CAASSQPGAGEKLFF. CDR3 bases: TGTGCCGCCAGCAGTCAACCCGGGGCAGGCGAAAAGCTGTTTTTT.

The rearrangement joins TRBV5-1 to TRBJ2-7; no firm D call. The CDR3 spans 11 residues. Germline V gene lookup returns CDR1 SGHRS and CDR2 YFSETQ. Trimming cost V 3 bases and J 7 bases, with 8 bases left between them. The CDR3 protein is CASSSGLEQYF. The CDR3 coding sequence is TGCGCCAGCAGCTCAGGTTTAGAGCAGTACTTC.

The chain joins TRBV25-1 to TRBJ2-6, with D uncertain. The CDR3 is 15 amino acids. The germline V and J ends were trimmed by 1 base and 0 bases, with 4 bases remaining between them. CDR1 and CDR2 (germline): MGHDK, SYGVNS. CDR3 nucleotide sequence: TGTGCCAGCAGTGAATCTTTCTCTGGGGCCAACGTCCTGACTTTC. Amino acids: CASSESFSGANVLTF.